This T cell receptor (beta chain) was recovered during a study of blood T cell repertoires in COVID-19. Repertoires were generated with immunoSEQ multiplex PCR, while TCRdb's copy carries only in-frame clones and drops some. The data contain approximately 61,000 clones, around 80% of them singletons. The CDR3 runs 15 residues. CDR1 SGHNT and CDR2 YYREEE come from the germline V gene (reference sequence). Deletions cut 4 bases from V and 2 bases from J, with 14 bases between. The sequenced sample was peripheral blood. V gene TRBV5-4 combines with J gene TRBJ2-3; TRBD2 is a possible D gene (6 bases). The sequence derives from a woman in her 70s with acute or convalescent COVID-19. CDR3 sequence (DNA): TGTGCCAGCAGCCGGGGAGGACCGATCACAGATACGCAGTATTTT. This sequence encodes CASSRGGPITDTQYF.